The 11 T cell receptor beta chains below were found in one sample sequenced in a study of T cells in women clearing cervical HPV infection. Clones were sequenced by immunoSEQ multiplex PCR, and TCRdb holds only the in-frame ones, with some missing. Its clone listing holds around 41,000 clones. The specimen was blood buffy coat. Source of these receptors: a woman between 18 and 70 years old with a cervical HPV16 infection that either progressed to CIN3+ or cleared (not recorded which).

A note on this clone: This same CDR3 is encoded by further DNA sequences in the sample. The CDR3 loop is CASSLDQGTGEQYF. CDR3 DNA (partial): TGTGCCAGCAGTTTAGATCAGGGAACAGGCGAG. V gene TRBV28 combines with J gene TRBJ2-7, with D perhaps matching TRBD1 (5 bases). The DNA ends 3 residues before the CDR3 does, and the rest of the CDR3 is filled in from the germline J gene. CDR1 is MDHEN and CDR2 is SYDVKM in the germline V gene. The V gene lost 2 bases and the J gene lost 6 bases, with 14 bases spanning the gap. This CDR3 has 14 residues.

Comment on this clone: With the read ending 3 residues before the CDR3 end, the germline J gene is used to fill in that end. The J gene is TRBJ1-3, the V gene TRBV5-1; D remains ambiguous. V was shortened by 4 bases and J by 0 bases, with 14 bases between the two germline ends. The length of the CDR3 is 16 residues. The germline gives CDR1 SGHRS, CDR2 YFSETQ. The CDR3 bases that were read are TGCGCCAGCAGCCCTTCAGGCACGGACTCTGGAAACACC. It yields the protein CASSPSGTDSGNT. The full CDR3 reads CASSPSGTDSGNTIYF.

Points on this clone: The DNA ends 3 residues before the CDR3 does, and the rest of the CDR3 is filled in from the germline J gene. The chain uses TRBV7-2 and TRBJ1-2; D is perhaps TRBD1 (5 bases). The CDR3 is 12 residues long. The germline gives CDR1 SGHTA, CDR2 FQGNSA. CDR3 DNA (partial): TGTGCCAGCAGTTGGGGACTCTACGGC. This gives the protein CASSWGLYG. The entire CDR3 is CASSWGLYGYTF.

For this clone: The read ends 3 residues shy of where the CDR3 ends; the end is completed using the germline J gene. The J gene is TRBJ2-3, the V gene TRBV19, with D tentatively TRBD1 (5 bases). Deletions cut 5 bases from V and 0 bases from J, with 9 bases between. This CDR3 is 14 amino acids long. Germline CDR1 and CDR2: LNHDA and SQIVND (reference sequence). The CDR3 spells CASSGAVSTDTQYF. Incomplete CDR3 DNA: TGTGCCAGTAGTGGGGCAGTTAGCACAGATACG.

With respect to this clone: Read coverage stops 3 residues before the CDR3 terminus; the germline J gene supplies the remainder. The rearrangement uses TRBV4-2 and TRBJ2-2; TRBD2 matches at 10 bases. Germline trimming cut 0 bases from V and 5 bases from J; bases unmatched to any gene: 3. Germline CDR1 reads LGHNA; CDR2 reads YNFKEQ. This CDR3 region has 16 residues. The CDR3 sequence is CASSQEEAGGTGELFF. The sequenced CDR3 bases are TGTGCCAGCAGCCAAGAGGAAGCGGGAGGGACCGGGGAG.

With regard to this clone: The read halts 3 residues ahead of the CDR3 end, with the missing end drawn from the germline J gene. The chain is built from TRBV2 and TRBJ1-4, with 10 bases identical to TRBD1. CDR3 length: 12 amino acids. CDR1 and CDR2 from the germline V gene are SNHLY and FYNNEI. CDR3 DNA, as far as it was read: TGTGCCAGCGGGACAGGGGACGATAAA. Translated: CASGTGDDK. The CDR3 in full is CASGTGDDKLFF.

For this clone: Read data end 3 residues before the CDR3 end; the end is taken from the germline J gene. The V and J genes are TRBV19 and TRBJ1-5, with D maybe TRBD1 (6 bases). Germline CDR1 is LNHDA and CDR2 is SQIVND (reference sequence). The CDR3 length is 14 residues. The V end lost 6 bases, the J end lost 8 bases, and 17 bases lay between the germline ends. Partial CDR3 DNA: TGTGCCAGTAGGCTGCACAGGGACCCAGAGCCC. Amino acids: CASRLHRDPEP. In full, the CDR3 reads CASRLHRDPEPQHF.

This clone counts as medium-sized by frequency. The DNA ends 3 residues before the CDR3 does, and the rest of the CDR3 is filled in from the germline J gene. Other DNA sequences in the sample encode the same CDR3. This chain uses TRBV19 with TRBJ1-5; maybe TRBD1 (6 bases). The CDR3 contains 14 residues. Trimming left V 5 bases short and J 4 bases short, with 12 bases between. Germline CDR1 reads LNHDA; CDR2 reads SQIVND (reference sequence). The covered CDR3 bases are TGTGCCAGTAGTCAACAGGGTTGGAATCAGCCC. Translating it yields CASSQQGWNQP. The whole CDR3 is CASSQQGWNQPQHF. The full variable domain, in which reference TRBV19 and TRBJ1-5 provide the parts outside the CDR3, is DGGITQSPKYLFRKEGQNVTLSCEQNLNHDAMYWYRQDPGQGLRLIYYSQIVNDFQKGDIAEGYSVSREKKESFPLTVTSAQKNPTAFYLCASSQQGWNQPQHFGDGTRLSIL.

To note about this clone: The read comes to an end 3 residues before the CDR3 does, leaving the germline J gene to fill in the end. The chain carries TRBV13 and TRBJ2-7; TRBD2 might be the D (6 bases). This CDR3 is 16 amino acids long. V dropped 1 base and J dropped 1 base, with 14 bases sitting between them. In germline, CDR1 is PRHDT, CDR2 FYEKMQ (reference sequence). The part of the CDR3 DNA that was read is TGTGCCAGCAGCTTAGTGGGGACTTATCCGTCCTACGAG. Protein: CASSLVGTYPSYE. The entire CDR3 reads CASSLVGTYPSYEQYF.

In the case of this clone: The read ends 3 residues before the CDR3 terminus; that terminus is restored from the germline J gene. V gene TRBV20-1 combines with J gene TRBJ2-1; no definite D call. V shed 4 bases and J shed 3 bases, with 7 bases lying between them. This CDR3 region has 12 residues. Germline V CDR1 and CDR2: DFQATT, SNEGSKA (reference sequence). CDR3 DNA, as far as it was read: TGCAGTGCTACAGGTAACTACAATGAG. Amino acids: CSATGNYNE. In full, the CDR3 is CSATGNYNEQFF.

As concerns this clone: The read finishes 3 residues shy of the CDR3 end, and the germline J gene is used to complete it. The chain has TRBV7-3 and TRBJ2-1; 12 bases are shared with TRBD2. After removal of 4 bases from V and 8 bases from J, the junction contained 9 bases not matched to a gene. The CDR3 contains 16 residues. CDR1 and CDR2 from the germline V gene are SGHTA and FQGTGA. Partial CDR3 DNA: TGTGCCAGCAGCTCTAAGACTAGCGGGAGTATATATGAG. Translated, it gives CASSSKTSGSIYE. The whole CDR3 sequence is CASSSKTSGSIYEQFF.